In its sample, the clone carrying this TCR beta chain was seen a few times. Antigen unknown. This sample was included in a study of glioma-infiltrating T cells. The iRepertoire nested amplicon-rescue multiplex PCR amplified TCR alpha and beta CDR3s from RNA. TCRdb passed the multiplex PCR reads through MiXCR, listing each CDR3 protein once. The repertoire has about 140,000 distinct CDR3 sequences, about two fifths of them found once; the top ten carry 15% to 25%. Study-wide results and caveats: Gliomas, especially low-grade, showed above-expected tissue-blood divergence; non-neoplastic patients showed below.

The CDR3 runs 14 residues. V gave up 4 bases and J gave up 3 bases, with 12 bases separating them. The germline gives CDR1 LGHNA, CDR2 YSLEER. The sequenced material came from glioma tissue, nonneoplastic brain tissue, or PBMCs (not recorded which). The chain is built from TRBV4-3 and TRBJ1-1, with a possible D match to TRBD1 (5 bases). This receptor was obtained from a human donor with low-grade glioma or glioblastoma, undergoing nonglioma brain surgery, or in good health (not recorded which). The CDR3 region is CASSPGPRDTEAFF. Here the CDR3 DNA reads TGCGCCAGCAGCCCAGGGCCGAGAGACACTGAAGCTTTCTTT.